The T cell receptor beta chain described here comes from a study of cytomegalovirus exposure and HLA in healthy donors. The CDR3 runs 13 residues. V was clipped by 4 bases and J by 8 bases, with 15 bases between them. The germline CDR1 and CDR2 sequences are SGHDT and YYEEEE. Notes on this clone: Its antigen is not known.

Points from the study as a whole: Some V segments (TRBV6-2 and TRBV6-3 among them) were excluded as indistinguishable. Rarity held for most TCR sequences, but there were some public TCRs that occurred in many donors.

It was healthy bone marrow donors who served as donors. This PCR relied on a set of 60 Vbeta primers and 13 Jbeta primers. The table came from immunoSEQ multiplex PCR; TCRdb's copy has only in-frame clones and leaves some out. The table lists some 190,000 clones, approximately 84% of them singletons. The receptor's source is a girl between 5 and 17 years old in good health and CMV-seropositive. The chain carries TRBV5-6 and TRBJ2-5; possible D gene TRBD1, 6 bases. Sequenced sample: PBMCs. CDR3 bases: TGTGCCAGCAGCGATCCGACAGGTCTAACCCAGTACTTC. Encoded protein: CASSDPTGLTQYF.